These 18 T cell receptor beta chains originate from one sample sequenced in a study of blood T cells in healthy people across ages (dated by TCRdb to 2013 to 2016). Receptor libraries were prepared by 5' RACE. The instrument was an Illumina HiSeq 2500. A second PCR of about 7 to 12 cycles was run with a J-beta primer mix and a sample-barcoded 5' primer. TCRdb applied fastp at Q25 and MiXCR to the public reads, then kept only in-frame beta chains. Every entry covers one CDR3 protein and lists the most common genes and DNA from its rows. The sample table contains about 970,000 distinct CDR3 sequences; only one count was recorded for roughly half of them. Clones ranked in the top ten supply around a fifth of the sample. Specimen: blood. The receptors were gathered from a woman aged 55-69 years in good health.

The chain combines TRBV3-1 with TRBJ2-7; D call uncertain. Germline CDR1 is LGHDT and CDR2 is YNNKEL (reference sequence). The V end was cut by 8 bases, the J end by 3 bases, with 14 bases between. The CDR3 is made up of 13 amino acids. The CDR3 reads CASAPGPSYEQYF. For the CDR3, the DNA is TGTGCCAGCGCACCGGGTCCAAGCTACGAGCAGTACTTC.

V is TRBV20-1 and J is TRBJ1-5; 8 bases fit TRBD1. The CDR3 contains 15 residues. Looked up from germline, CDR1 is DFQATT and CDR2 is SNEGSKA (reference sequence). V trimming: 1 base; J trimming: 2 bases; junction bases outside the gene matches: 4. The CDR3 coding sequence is TGCAGTGCTAGAGTCCCGGGACAGGGCAATCAGCCCCAGCATTTT. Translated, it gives CSARVPGQGNQPQHF.

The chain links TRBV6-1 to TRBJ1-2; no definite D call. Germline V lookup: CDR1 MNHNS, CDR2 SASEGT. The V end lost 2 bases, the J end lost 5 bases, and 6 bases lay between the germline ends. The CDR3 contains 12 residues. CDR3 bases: TGTGCCAGCAGTGAATTTAGATATGGCTACACCTTC. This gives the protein CASSEFRYGYTF.

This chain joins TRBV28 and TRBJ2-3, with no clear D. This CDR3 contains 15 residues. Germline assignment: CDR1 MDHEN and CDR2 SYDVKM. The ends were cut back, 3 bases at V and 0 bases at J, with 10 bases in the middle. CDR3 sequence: CASSFATPSTDTQYF. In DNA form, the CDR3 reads TGTGCCAGCAGTTTCGCGACACCCAGCACAGATACGCAGTATTTT.

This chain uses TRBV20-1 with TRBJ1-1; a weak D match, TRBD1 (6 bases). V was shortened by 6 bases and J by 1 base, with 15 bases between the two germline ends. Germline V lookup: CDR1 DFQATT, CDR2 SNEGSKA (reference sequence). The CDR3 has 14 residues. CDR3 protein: CSAAGHTSNTEAFF. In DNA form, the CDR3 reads TGCAGTGCAGCGGGACATACATCGAACACTGAAGCTTTCTTT.

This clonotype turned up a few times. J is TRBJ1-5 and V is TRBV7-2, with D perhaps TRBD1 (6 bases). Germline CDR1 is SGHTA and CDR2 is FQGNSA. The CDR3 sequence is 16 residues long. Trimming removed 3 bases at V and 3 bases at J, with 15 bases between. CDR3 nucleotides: TGTGCCAGCAGCTTTTGGGGCAGGGGTGACAATCAGCCCCAGCATTTT. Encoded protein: CASSFWGRGDNQPQHF.

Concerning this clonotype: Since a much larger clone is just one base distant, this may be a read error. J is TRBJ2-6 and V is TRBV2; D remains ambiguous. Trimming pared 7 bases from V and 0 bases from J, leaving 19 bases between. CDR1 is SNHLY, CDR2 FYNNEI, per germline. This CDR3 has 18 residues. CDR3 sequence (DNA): TGTGCCAGCATACGGGCCCTCGTTAACTGCTCTGGGGCCAACGTCCTGACTTTC. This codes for CASIRALVNCSGANVLTF.

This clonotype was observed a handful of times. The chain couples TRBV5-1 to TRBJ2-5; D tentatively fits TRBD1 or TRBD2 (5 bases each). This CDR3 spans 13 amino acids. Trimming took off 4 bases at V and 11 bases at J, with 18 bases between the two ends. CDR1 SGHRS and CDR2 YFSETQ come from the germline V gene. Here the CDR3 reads CASSGGVKPEQYF. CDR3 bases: TGCGCCAGCAGCGGGGGAGTCAAACCGGAGCAGTACTTC.

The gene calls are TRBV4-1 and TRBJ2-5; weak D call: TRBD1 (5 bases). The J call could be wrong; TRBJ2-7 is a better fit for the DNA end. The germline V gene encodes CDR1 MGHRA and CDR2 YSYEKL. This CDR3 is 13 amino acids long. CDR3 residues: CASSQGQNTEQYF. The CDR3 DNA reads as TGCGCCAGCAGCCAAGGACAGAATACCGAGCAGTACTTC.

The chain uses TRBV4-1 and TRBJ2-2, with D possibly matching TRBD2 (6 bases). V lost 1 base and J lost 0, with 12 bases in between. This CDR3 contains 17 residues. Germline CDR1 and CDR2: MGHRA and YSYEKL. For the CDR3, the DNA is TGCGCCAGCAGCCAAGGTGGGGACTCCTCGAACACCGGGGAGCTGTTTTTT. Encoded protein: CASSQGGDSSNTGELFF.

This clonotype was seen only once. The CDR3 nucleotides are TGTGCCAGCAGTGAATACTGGCAGGGGATAGATACGCAGTATTTT. Translation: CASSEYWQGIDTQYF. This chain links TRBV6-1 with TRBJ2-3, with D maybe TRBD1 (6 bases). CDR1 and CDR2 (germline): MNHNS, SASEGT. V lost 2 bases and J lost 5, with 14 bases in between. The CDR3 length is 15 residues.

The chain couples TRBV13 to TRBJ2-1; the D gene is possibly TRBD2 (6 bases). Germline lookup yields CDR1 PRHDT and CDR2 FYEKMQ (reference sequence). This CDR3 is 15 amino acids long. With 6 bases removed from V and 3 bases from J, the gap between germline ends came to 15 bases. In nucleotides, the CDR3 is TGTGCCAGCAGTAGAACGGGACTGATCTACAATGAGCAGTTCTTC. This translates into CASSRTGLIYNEQFF.

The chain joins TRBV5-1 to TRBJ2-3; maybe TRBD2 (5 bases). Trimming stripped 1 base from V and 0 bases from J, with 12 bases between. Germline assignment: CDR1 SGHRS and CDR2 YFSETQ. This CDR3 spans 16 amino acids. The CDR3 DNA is TGCGCCAGCAGCTTGCTGAACGGGGTTAGCACAGATACGCAGTATTTT. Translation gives CASSLLNGVSTDTQYF.

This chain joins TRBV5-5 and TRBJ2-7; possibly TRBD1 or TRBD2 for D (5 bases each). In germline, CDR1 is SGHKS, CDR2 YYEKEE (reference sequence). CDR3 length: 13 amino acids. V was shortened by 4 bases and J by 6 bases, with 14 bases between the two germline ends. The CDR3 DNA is TGTGCCAGCAGCGGGGACCAAAACTGCGAGCAGTACTTC. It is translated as CASSGDQNCEQYF. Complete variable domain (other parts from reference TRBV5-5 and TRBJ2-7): DAGVTQSPTHLIKTRGQQVTLRCSPISGHKSVSWYQQVLGQGPQFIFQYYEKEERGRGNFPDRFSARQFPNYSSELNVNALLLGDSALYLCASSGDQNCEQYFGPGTRLTVT.

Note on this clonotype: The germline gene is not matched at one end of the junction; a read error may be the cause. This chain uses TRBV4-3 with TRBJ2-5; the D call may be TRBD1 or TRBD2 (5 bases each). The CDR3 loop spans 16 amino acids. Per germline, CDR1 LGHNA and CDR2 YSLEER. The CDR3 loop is CASSQHRRLGWESQYF. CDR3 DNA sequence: TGCGCCAGCAGCCAACACAGGCGACTGGGGTGGGAGAGCCAGTACTTC.

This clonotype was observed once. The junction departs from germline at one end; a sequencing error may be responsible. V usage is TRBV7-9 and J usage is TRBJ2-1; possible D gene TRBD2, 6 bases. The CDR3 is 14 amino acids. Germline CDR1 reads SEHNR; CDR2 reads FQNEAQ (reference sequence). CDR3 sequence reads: CVSSSGLGYDEQFF. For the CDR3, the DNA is TGTGTCAGCAGTAGCGGCTTGGGATACGATGAGCAGTTCTTC. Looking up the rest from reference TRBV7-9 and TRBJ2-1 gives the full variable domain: DTGVSQNPRHKITKRGQNVTFRCDPISEHNRLYWYRQTLGQGPEFLTYFQNEAQLEKSRLLSDRFSAERPKGSFSTLEIQRTEQGDSAMYLCVSSSGLGYDEQFFGPGTRLTVL.

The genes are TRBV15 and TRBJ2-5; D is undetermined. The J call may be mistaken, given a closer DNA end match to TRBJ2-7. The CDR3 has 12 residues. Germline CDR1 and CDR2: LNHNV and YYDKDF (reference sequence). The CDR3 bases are TGTGCCACCACTAGTCCTACCTGCGAGCAGTACTTC. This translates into CATTSPTCEQYF.

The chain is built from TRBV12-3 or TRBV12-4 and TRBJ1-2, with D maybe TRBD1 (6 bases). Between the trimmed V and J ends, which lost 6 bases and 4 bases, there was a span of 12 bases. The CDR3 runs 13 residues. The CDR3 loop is CASSPSGAYGYTF. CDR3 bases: TGTGCCAGCAGCCCGTCAGGGGCCTATGGCTACACCTTC.